Described below is a single TCR beta chain sequence and its context. This sample is drawn from a study of blood T cell repertoires in COVID-19. Overall study context: Some COVID-19 samples were acute and others convalescent; all came from the United States, Italy and Spain. From T cells, B-cell-depleted T cells, or PBMCs came the material, which was cDNA or gDNA.

Authors' methods: Amplification of reference gene primers was used by the study to estimate nucleated cell counts. Sequenced by immunoSEQ multiplex PCR; TCRdb stores in-frame clones only, minus some. Clone size and the V and J calls come from that table; the DNA yielded D and trimming. Of around 200,000 clones in the sample, less than 90% are singletons; the top ten hold 1.5% to 2%. The CDR3 sequence is 13 residues long. Trimming took off 7 bases at V and 5 bases at J, with 14 bases between the two ends. From germline, CDR1 is MNHEY and CDR2 SVGAGI. Material for sequencing was peripheral blood. This chain joins TRBV6-5 and TRBJ1-1; D is perhaps TRBD1 (6 bases). The clonotype was recovered from a man aged 40-49 years with active or convalescent COVID-19. The CDR3 protein is CASMGRGYTEAFF. Here the CDR3 DNA reads TGTGCCAGCATGGGCAGGGGATATACTGAAGCTTTCTTT.